The 20 T cell receptor beta chains reported below all come from one sample, sequenced in a study of blood T cell repertoires in COVID-19. Profiling relied on immunoSEQ multiplex PCR, and the TCRdb table lists in-frame clones only, not all of them. The sample shows 150,000 to 200,000 clones, around four fifths of them seen only once. The sequenced sample consisted of peripheral blood. These TCRs come from a human donor in a cohort sampled during active COVID-19.

This chain connects TRBV15 to TRBJ2-7; 10 nucleotides agree with TRBD1. CDR3 length equals 16 residues. Germline trimming cut 3 bases from V and 2 bases from J; bases unmatched to any gene: 7. Looked up from germline, CDR1 is LNHNV and CDR2 is YYDKDF (reference sequence). CDR3 region: CATSRAPGQGAYEQYF. CDR3 coding DNA: TGTGCCACCAGCAGGGCCCCCGGACAGGGGGCCTACGAGCAGTACTTC.

Regarding this clone: Different DNA sequences within this sample yield the same CDR3. The chain combines TRBV10-3 with TRBJ1-1, with 10 bases matching TRBD1. Germline V lookup: CDR1 ENHRY, CDR2 SYGVKD. V shed 6 bases, J shed 6 bases, and the junction held 4 bases outside the gene matches. This CDR3 is built from 13 residues. CDR3 sequence reads: CAISRQGAAEAFF. CDR3 nucleotides: TGTGCCATCAGCCGACAGGGGGCTGCTGAAGCTTTCTTT.

The chain couples TRBV19 to TRBJ2-1; TRBD1 matches at 9 bases. From germline, CDR1 is LNHDA and CDR2 SQIVND (reference sequence). The ends lost 10 bases at V and 10 bases at J; junction bases unmatched: 17. The CDR3 is made up of 15 amino acids. The CDR3 spells CAKIIIPQGAGEQFF. DNA of the CDR3: TGTGCCAAGATAATTATTCCACAGGGGGCAGGCGAGCAGTTCTTC.

CDR3 sequence reads: CAWSRQIEETQYF. The CDR3 region has the DNA TGTGCCTGGAGTCGACAGATTGAAGAGACCCAGTACTTC. The genes are TRBV30 and TRBJ2-5; D may be TRBD1 (5 bases). The germline gives CDR1 GTSNPN, CDR2 SVGIG (reference sequence). This CDR3 spans 13 amino acids. Trimming cost V 2 bases and J 3 bases, with 10 bases left between them.

A single count supports this clone. This chain links TRBV28 with TRBJ2-1; 7 bases map to TRBD1. The germline gives CDR1 MDHEN, CDR2 SYDVKM. Losses at the gene ends were 7 bases for V and 10 bases for J; bases not matched to a gene: 7. This CDR3 comprises 12 residues. As DNA, the CDR3 is TGTGCCAGCACCAAGACAGGGCGCGAGCAGTTCTTC. Protein: CASTKTGREQFF.

The chain employs TRBV27 and TRBJ2-3; tentatively, D is TRBD1 (6 bases). Germline V gene data show CDR1 as MNHEY and CDR2 as SMNVEV (reference sequence). V lost 1 base and J lost 1, with 9 bases in between. The CDR3 is 15 amino acids. CDR3 nucleotides: TGTGCCAGCAGTTTATGGGACACTGGCACAGATACGCAGTATTTT. This sequence encodes CASSLWDTGTDTQYF.

The chain couples TRBV27 to TRBJ2-7, with D perhaps TRBD1 (6 bases). V gave up 5 bases and J gave up 0 bases, with 17 bases separating them. In germline, CDR1 is MNHEY, CDR2 SMNVEV (reference sequence). The CDR3 has 16 residues. CDR3 protein: CASSPKGQFFSYEQYF. DNA for the CDR3: TGTGCCAGCAGTCCGAAAGGACAGTTTTTCTCCTACGAGCAGTACTTC.

The rearrangement uses TRBV6-5 and TRBJ2-7; possible D gene TRBD2, 6 bases. The V end lost 0 bases, the J end lost 7 bases, and 7 bases lay between the germline ends. The CDR3 sequence is 12 residues long. Per the germline V gene, CDR1 is MNHEY and CDR2 is SVGAGI. CDR3 in DNA: TGTGCCAGCAGTTACTCGCGGGGAGAGCAGTACTTC. Translated, it gives CASSYSRGEQYF.

The chain uses TRBV2 and TRBJ1-5; 9 bases map to TRBD1. Germline assignment: CDR1 SNHLY and CDR2 FYNNEI. CDR3 length: 14 amino acids. With 2 bases clipped from V and 5 bases from J, the junction kept 1 base outside the gene matches. CDR3 sequence (DNA): TGTGCCAGCAGTGAAAGGACAGGGGATCAGCCCCAGCATTTT. It yields the protein CASSERTGDQPQHF.

This chain uses TRBV5-5 with TRBJ1-1; D perhaps matches TRBD1 (5 bases). The CDR3 contains 17 residues. Germline values: CDR1 SGHKS, CDR2 YYEKEE (reference sequence). V dropped 4 bases and J dropped 1 base, with 20 bases sitting between them. This CDR3 is CASSKGLPGTENTEAFF. The DNA for the CDR3 is TGTGCCAGCAGCAAGGGACTGCCAGGGACTGAGAACACTGAAGCTTTCTTT. The variable domain in full, with the rest retrieved from reference TRBV5-5 and TRBJ1-1, is DAGVTQSPTHLIKTRGQQVTLRCSPISGHKSVSWYQQVLGQGPQFIFQYYEKEERGRGNFPDRFSARQFPNYSSELNVNALLLGDSALYLCASSKGLPGTENTEAFFGQGTRLTVV.

The genes are TRBV9 and TRBJ2-1; 14 nucleotides match TRBD2. Germline CDR1 SGDLS, CDR2 YYNGEE. The CDR3 totals 15 residues. Trimming cost V 4 bases and J 8 bases; bases outside gene matches: 5. Here the CDR3 DNA reads TGTGCCAGCAGCCCGGGACTAGCGGGAGTCGATGAGCAGTTCTTC. It encodes CASSPGLAGVDEQFF.

The rearrangement uses TRBV5-1 and TRBJ1-1; D is possibly TRBD1 (5 bases). Germline CDR1 is SGHRS and CDR2 is YFSETQ. Between the trimmed V and J ends, which lost 3 bases and 5 bases, there was a span of 32 bases. The CDR3 contains 20 residues. The DNA for the CDR3 is TGCGCCAGCAGCTCCCCTCACACAGACAGACCCGAAGAAGCGGGAACTGAAGCTTTCTTT. This sequence encodes CASSSPHTDRPEEAGTEAFF.

This clone has only a few counts. The CDR3, as DNA: TGTGCCAGCAGCCAAGATAGGCCCTTGGCGGGAGGGCGTACGCAGTATTTT. Its translation: CASSQDRPLAGGRTQYF. V usage is TRBV3-1 (or the pseudogene TRBV3-2) and J usage is TRBJ2-3, with 9 positions matching TRBD2. CDR1 and CDR2 (germline): LGHDT, YNNKEL (reference sequence). Trimming cost V 0 bases and J 8 bases; bases outside gene matches: 12. This CDR3 is 17 amino acids long.

The V call is TRBV3-1 (or the pseudogene TRBV3-2), the J call TRBJ1-4; 8 bases fit TRBD1. Germline loops: CDR1 LGHDT, CDR2 YNNKEL (reference sequence). V lost 4 bases to trimming and J lost 8 bases; unmatched junction nucleotides: 9. The CDR3 consists of 15 residues. Here the CDR3 reads CASSPRQGHGEKLFF. The CDR3 nucleotides are TGTGCCAGCAGCCCTCGACAGGGGCACGGCGAAAAACTGTTTTTT.

This clone has only a few counts. V is TRBV5-1 and J is TRBJ1-6; no clear D gene. Germline V gene data show CDR1 as SGHRS and CDR2 as YFSETQ. This CDR3 contains 14 residues. With 7 bases removed from V and 5 bases from J, the gap between germline ends came to 13 bases. CDR3 protein: CASAAGPDNSPLHF. The CDR3 nucleotides are TGCGCCAGCGCGGCGGGTCCCGATAATTCACCCCTCCACTTT.

This clone has just a few counts. V usage is TRBV7-2 and J usage is TRBJ2-1, with D perhaps TRBD2 (6 bases). The germline CDR1 and CDR2 sequences are SGHTA and FQGNSA. The CDR3 spans 14 residues. V shed 7 bases and J shed 6 bases, with 16 bases lying between them. CDR3 region: CASIRGSGGNEQFF. For the CDR3, the DNA is TGTGCCAGCATTCGGGGGTCCGGTGGCAATGAGCAGTTCTTC.

CDR3 DNA sequence: TGTGCCACGCTGAGGTCGGGATTGAACGAGCAGTACTTC. It yields the protein CATLRSGLNEQYF. V is TRBV5-4 and J is TRBJ2-7; D perhaps matches TRBD2 (5 bases). Germline loops: CDR1 SGHNT, CDR2 YYREEE (reference sequence). V was pared by 9 bases and J by 5 bases, with 18 bases between. The CDR3 runs to 13 residues. Full variable domain (outside the CDR3, taken from reference TRBV5-4 and TRBJ2-7): ETGVTQSPTHLIKTRGQQVTLRCSSQSGHNTVSWYQQALGQGPQFIFQYYREEENGRGNFPPRFSGLQFPNYSSELNVNALELDDSALYLCATLRSGLNEQYFGPGTRLTVT.

The rearrangement links TRBV12-3 or TRBV12-4 to TRBJ1-5, with D unclear. This CDR3 has 13 residues. V was trimmed by 8 bases and J by 4 bases, leaving 12 bases between them. The CDR3 nucleotides are TGTGCCAGCGAGGAGGGAAGGAATCAGCCCCAGCATTTT. Protein: CASEEGRNQPQHF.

The gene calls are TRBV10-2 and TRBJ1-1; no firm D call. V gave up 8 bases and J gave up 0 bases, with 10 bases separating them. The germline gives CDR1 WSHSY, CDR2 SAAADI. This CDR3 is built from 13 residues. The CDR3 DNA sequence: TGCGCCAGCGAAGCGGGAATGAACACTGAAGCTTTCTTT. This codes for CASEAGMNTEAFF.

The CDR3 reads CASSSRDFVGGNEQFF. In DNA form, the CDR3 reads TGCGCCAGCAGCTCCCGGGACTTCGTGGGGGGTAATGAGCAGTTCTTC. This chain joins TRBV5-1 and TRBJ2-1, with D possibly being TRBD2 (6 bases). The CDR3 is 16 amino acids. Between the trimmed V and J ends, which lost 3 bases and 7 bases, there was a span of 20 bases. Germline CDR1 reads SGHRS; CDR2 reads YFSETQ.